These T cell receptor beta chains were read from a single sample in a study of cytomegalovirus exposure and HLA in healthy donors. Sequencing was performed with immunoSEQ multiplex PCR; in TCRdb, only in-frame clones are kept and a portion is missing. The table lists 150,000 to 200,000 clones, less than 90% of them singletons. Source material: PBMCs. These receptors were obtained from a girl under three years old in good health and CMV-seronegative. Both conserved end residues are part of each CDR3. Each record gives: J gene, V gene, clone size, CDR3 length, D gene, CDR3 protein, CDR3 DNA. The D gene is left open where the match is weak. Expanded clones are given a class, and other clones once, few, many or no size at all.

TRBJ2-7,TRBV10-1,NA,17,NA,CASWNTEKQGRIYEQYF,TGCGCCAGCTGGAATACTGAGAAACAGGGAAGAATCTACGAGCAGTACTTC
TRBJ1-4,TRBV9,NA,16,TRBD1,CASSTGTGTTNEKLFF,TGTGCCAGCAGCACCGGGACAGGGACAACTAATGAAAAACTGTTTTTT
TRBJ1-1,TRBV5-4,NA,13,NA,CASSGIENTEAFF,TGTGCCAGCAGCGGTATAGAGAACACTGAAGCTTTCTTT
TRBJ1-1,TRBV6-1,NA,14,NA,CASETPTGNTEAFF,TGTGCCAGCGAGACTCCAACAGGGAACACTGAAGCTTTCTTT
TRBJ1-5,TRBV12-5,NA,15,NA,CASGLMQGSNQPQHF,TGTGCTAGTGGTTTGATGCAGGGTAGCAATCAGCCCCAGCATTTT
TRBJ1-1,TRBV9,NA,14,NA,CASSAQQGNTEAFF,TGTGCCAGCAGCGCCCAACAGGGGAACACTGAAGCTTTCTTT
TRBJ2-1,TRBV11-3,NA,12,TRBD2,CASSREGDEQFF,TGTGCCAGCAGCCGGGAGGGGGATGAGCAGTTCTTC
TRBJ2-7,TRBV7-9,NA,15,NA,CASSFPGRLSYEQYF,TGTGCCAGCAGCTTCCCGGGCAGACTATCTTACGAGCAGTACTTC
TRBJ2-1,TRBV4-1,NA,14,NA,CASSQNPGDNEQFF,TGCGCCAGCAGCCAAAATCCGGGGGACAATGAGCAGTTCTTC
TRBJ1-2,TRBV5-4,NA,12,NA,CASSLDRRGYTF,TGTGCCAGCAGCTTAGACAGGCGTGGCTACACCTTC
TRBJ2-5,TRBV9,NA,17,NA,CASSASQRPRDQETQYF,TGTGCCAGCAGCGCCTCCCAGCGCCCCCGGGACCAAGAGACCCAGTACTTC
TRBJ2-1,TRBV9,NA,17,TRBD2,CASSGGLAGGPYNEQFF,TGTGCCAGCAGCGGAGGACTAGCGGGGGGTCCCTACAATGAGCAGTTCTTC
TRBJ2-3,TRBV19,NA,16,NA,CASSPKIRGLPDTQYF,TGTGCCAGTAGTCCCAAAATAAGGGGCCTACCTGATACGCAGTATTTT
TRBJ1-5,TRBV5-1,NA,14,NA,CASSPQGFNQPQHF,TGCGCCAGCAGCCCGCAGGGGTTCAATCAGCCCCAGCATTTT
TRBJ2-5,TRBV4-2,NA,16,TRBD2,CASSQVPPSGSETQYF,TGTGCCAGCAGCCAAGTCCCCCCTAGCGGGAGTGAGACCCAGTACTTC
TRBJ1-2,TRBV19,NA,17,NA,CASSMGPLQDYLYGYTF,TGTGCCAGTAGTATGGGTCCCCTACAGGACTACCTCTATGGCTACACCTTC
TRBJ2-3,TRBV4-3,NA,16,TRBD2,CASSPRLAGGTDTQYF,TGCGCCAGCAGCCCTCGACTAGCGGGAGGTACAGATACGCAGTATTTT
TRBJ2-5,TRBV7-3,once,16,NA,CASSPYGTRAGETQYF,TGTGCCAGCAGCCCCTATGGGACGCGGGCGGGGGAGACCCAGTACTTC
TRBJ2-2,TRBV10-3,NA,15,TRBD2,CATGLAGGNTGELFF,TGTGCCACCGGACTAGCGGGGGGGAACACCGGGGAGCTGTTTTTT
TRBJ2-7,TRBV11-2,NA,16,NA,CASSLDTAASSYEQYF,TGTGCCAGCAGCTTAGATACGGCGGCCAGCTCCTACGAGCAGTACTTC
TRBJ2-1,TRBV5-1,once,15,TRBD1,CASSLGTGASNEQFF,TGCGCCAGCAGCTTGGGTACAGGGGCCAGCAATGAGCAGTTCTTC
TRBJ2-2,TRBV10-3,NA,15,NA,CAISEGTRNTGELFF,TGTGCCATCAGTGAGGGGACTCGAAACACCGGGGAGCTGTTTTTT
TRBJ1-6,TRBV25-1,NA,15,NA,CASSELGGLNSPLHF,TGTGCCAGCAGTGAGCTGGGGGGGCTTAATTCACCCCTCCACTTT
TRBJ2-1,TRBV19,NA,15,TRBD2,CASSKSEAGSKAQFF,TGTGCCAGTAGTAAGTCGGAAGCGGGATCGAAGGCGCAGTTCTTC
TRBJ2-2,TRBV10-3,NA,16,TRBD1,CAISESTRGQAGELFF,TGTGCCATCAGTGAGTCGACCAGGGGGCAAGCCGGGGAGCTGTTTTTT
TRBJ1-2,TRBV9,NA,14,NA,CASSAQGIPVGYTF,TGTGCCAGCAGCGCCCAGGGAATTCCAGTGGGCTACACCTTC
TRBJ2-7,TRBV7-8,once,15,TRBD1,CASRLGQGLSYEQYF,TGTGCCAGCAGGCTTGGACAGGGGTTATCCTACGAGCAGTACTTC
TRBJ1-2,TRBV5-4,once,14,TRBD1,CASSLFQGAIGYTF,TGTGCCAGCAGCTTGTTCCAGGGGGCGATAGGCTACACCTTC
TRBJ2-5,TRBV4-1,NA,15,NA,CASSQEGGRQETQYF,TGCGCCAGCAGCCAAGAGGGGGGTCGCCAAGAGACCCAGTACTTC
TRBJ2-7,TRBV2,NA,16,TRBD2,CASFGLAGGSTDEQYF,TGTGCCAGCTTCGGACTAGCGGGAGGCTCAACGGACGAGCAGTACTTC
TRBJ2-6,TRBV5-1,NA,15,NA,CASSLVPAGANVLTF,TGCGCCAGCAGCTTGGTTCCTGCTGGGGCCAACGTCCTGACTTTC
TRBJ2-7,TRBV27,NA,12,NA,CASRQNVYEQYF,TGTGCCAGTAGACAGAATGTCTACGAGCAGTACTTC
TRBJ2-7,TRBV5-1,NA,15,TRBD1,CASSGGQGKSYEQYF,TGCGCCAGCAGCGGGGGACAGGGGAAATCCTACGAGCAGTACTTC
TRBJ1-1,TRBV7-9,few,13,NA,CASSLVGNTEAFF,TGTGCCAGCAGCTTAGTCGGGAACACTGAAGCTTTCTTT
TRBJ2-2,TRBV13,few,16,TRBD2,CASSLSGRARTGELFF,TGTGCCAGCAGCCTCAGCGGGAGGGCCAGAACCGGGGAGCTGTTTTTT
TRBJ1-5,TRBV28,NA,11,NA,CASSEEWPQHF,TGTGCCAGCAGCGAGGAGTGGCCCCAGCATTTT